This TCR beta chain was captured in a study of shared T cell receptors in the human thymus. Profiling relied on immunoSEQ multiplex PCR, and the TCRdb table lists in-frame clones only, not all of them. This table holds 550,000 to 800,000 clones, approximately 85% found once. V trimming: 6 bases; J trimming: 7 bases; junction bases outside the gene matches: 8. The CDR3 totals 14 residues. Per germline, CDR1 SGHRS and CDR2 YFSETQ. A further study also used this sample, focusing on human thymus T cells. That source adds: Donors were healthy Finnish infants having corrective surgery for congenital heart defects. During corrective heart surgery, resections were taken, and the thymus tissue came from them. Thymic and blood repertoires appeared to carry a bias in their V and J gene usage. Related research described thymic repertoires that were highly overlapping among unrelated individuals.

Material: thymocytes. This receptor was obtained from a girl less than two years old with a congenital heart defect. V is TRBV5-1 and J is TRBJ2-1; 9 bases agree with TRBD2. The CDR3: CASTYGSGGNEQFF. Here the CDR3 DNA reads TGCGCCAGCACGTACGGTAGCGGGGGAAATGAGCAGTTCTTC.